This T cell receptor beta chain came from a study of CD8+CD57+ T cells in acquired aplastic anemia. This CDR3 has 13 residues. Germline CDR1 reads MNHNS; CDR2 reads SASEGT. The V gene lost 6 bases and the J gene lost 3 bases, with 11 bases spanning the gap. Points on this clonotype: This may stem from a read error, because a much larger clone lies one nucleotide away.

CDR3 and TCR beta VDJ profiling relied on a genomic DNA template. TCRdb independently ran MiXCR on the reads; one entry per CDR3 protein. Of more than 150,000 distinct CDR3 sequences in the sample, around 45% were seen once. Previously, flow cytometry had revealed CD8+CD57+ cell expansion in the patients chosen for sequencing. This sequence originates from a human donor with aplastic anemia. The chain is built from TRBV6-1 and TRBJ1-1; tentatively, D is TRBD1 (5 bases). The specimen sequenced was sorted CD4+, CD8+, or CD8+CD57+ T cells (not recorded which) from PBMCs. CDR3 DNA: TGTGCCAGCAGCCCTCTAGGGGACACTGAAGCTTTCTTT. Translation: CASSPLGDTEAFF.